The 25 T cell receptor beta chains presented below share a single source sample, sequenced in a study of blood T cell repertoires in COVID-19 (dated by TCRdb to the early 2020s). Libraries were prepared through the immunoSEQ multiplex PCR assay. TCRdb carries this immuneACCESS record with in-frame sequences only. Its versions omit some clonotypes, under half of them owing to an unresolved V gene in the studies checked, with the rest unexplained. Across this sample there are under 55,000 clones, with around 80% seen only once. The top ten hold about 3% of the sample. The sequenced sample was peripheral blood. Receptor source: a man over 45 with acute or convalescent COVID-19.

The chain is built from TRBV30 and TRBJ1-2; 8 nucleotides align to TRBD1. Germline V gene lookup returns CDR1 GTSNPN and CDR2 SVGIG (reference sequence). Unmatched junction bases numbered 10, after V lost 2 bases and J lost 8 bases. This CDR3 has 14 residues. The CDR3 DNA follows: TGTGCCTGGAGTTGGAACCAGGGGGCGCGCGGCTACACCTTC. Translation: CAWSWNQGARGYTF.

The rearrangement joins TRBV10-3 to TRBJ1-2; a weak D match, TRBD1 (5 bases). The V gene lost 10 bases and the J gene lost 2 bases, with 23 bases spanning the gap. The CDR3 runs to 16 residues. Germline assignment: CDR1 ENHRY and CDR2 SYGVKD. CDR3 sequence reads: CATHWQGNLWNYGYTF. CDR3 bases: TGTGCCACTCACTGGCAGGGCAACCTGTGGAACTATGGCTACACCTTC.

CDR3 nucleotide sequence: TGCAGCGCCGATTCGACTGGGTCCCCTCAACTAGCGACCATCTACGAGCAGTACTTC. Its translation is CSADSTGSPQLATIYEQYF. The chain employs TRBV29-1 and TRBJ2-7; 7 positions match TRBD2. Germline V gene sequence: CDR1 SQVTM, CDR2 ANQGSEA. The CDR3 is 19 residues long. With 7 bases clipped from V and 3 bases from J, the junction kept 27 bases outside the gene matches.

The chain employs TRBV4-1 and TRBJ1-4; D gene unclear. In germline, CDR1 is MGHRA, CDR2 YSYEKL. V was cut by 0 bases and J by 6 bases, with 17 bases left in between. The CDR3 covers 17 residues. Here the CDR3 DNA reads TGCGCCAGCAGCCAAGAGGGTCAGAGGGCTTATTATGAAAAACTGTTTTTT. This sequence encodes CASSQEGQRAYYEKLFF.

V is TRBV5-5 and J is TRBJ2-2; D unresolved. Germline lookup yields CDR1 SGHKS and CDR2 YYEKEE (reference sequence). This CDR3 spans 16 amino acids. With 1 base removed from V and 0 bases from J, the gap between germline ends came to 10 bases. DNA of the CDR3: TGTGCCAGCAGCTTGATCCCAGATTCGAACACCGGGGAGCTGTTTTTT. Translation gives CASSLIPDSNTGELFF.

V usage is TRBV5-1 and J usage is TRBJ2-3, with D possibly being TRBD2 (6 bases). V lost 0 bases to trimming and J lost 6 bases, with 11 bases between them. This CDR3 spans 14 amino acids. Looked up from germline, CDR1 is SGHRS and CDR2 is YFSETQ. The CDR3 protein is CASSLGGNGDTQYF. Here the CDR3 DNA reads TGCGCCAGCAGCTTGGGCGGGAATGGGGATACGCAGTATTTT.

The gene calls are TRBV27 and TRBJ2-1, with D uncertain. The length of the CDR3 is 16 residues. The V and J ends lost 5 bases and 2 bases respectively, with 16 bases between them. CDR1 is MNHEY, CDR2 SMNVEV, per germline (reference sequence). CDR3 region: CASSRPPGEAYNEQFF. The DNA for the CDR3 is TGTGCCAGCAGTCGTCCCCCTGGTGAGGCCTACAATGAGCAGTTCTTC.

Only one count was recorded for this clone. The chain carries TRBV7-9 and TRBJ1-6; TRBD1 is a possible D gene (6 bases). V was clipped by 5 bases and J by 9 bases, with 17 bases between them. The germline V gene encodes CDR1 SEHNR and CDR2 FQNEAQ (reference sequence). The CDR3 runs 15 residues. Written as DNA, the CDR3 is TGTGCCAGCAGCCCCGGGGGGCTCAACAGTTCACCCCTCCACTTT. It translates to CASSPGGLNSSPLHF. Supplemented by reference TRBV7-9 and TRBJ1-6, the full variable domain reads DTGVSQNPRHKITKRGQNVTFRCDPISEHNRLYWYRQTLGQGPEFLTYFQNEAQLEKSRLLSDRFSAERPKGSFSTLEIQRTEQGDSAMYLCASSPGGLNSSPLHFGNGTRLTVT.

CDR3 in DNA: TGCGCCAGCAGCCAAGGGAGGAGTACTGGCTACACCTTC. Amino acid sequence: CASSQGRSTGYTF. The chain recombines TRBV4-1 with TRBJ1-2; the D is unclear. Trimming pared 1 base from V and 7 bases from J, leaving 10 bases between. Germline V gene lookup returns CDR1 MGHRA and CDR2 YSYEKL. The CDR3 totals 13 residues.

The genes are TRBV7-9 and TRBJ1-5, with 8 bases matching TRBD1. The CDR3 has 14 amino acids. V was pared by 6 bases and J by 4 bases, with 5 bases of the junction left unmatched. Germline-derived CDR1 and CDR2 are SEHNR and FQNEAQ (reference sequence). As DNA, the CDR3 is TGTGCCAGCAGACGACAGGGGCCAAATCAGCCCCAGCATTTT. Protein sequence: CASRRQGPNQPQHF. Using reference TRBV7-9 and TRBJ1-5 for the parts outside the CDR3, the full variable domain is DTGVSQNPRHKITKRGQNVTFRCDPISEHNRLYWYRQTLGQGPEFLTYFQNEAQLEKSRLLSDRFSAERPKGSFSTLEIQRTEQGDSAMYLCASRRQGPNQPQHFGDGTRLSIL.

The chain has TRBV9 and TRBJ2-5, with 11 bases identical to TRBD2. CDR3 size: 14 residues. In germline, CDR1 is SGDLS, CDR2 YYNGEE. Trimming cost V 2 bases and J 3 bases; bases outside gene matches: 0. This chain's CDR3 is CASSVSGREETQYF. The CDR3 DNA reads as TGTGCCAGCAGCGTTAGCGGGAGGGAAGAGACCCAGTACTTC.

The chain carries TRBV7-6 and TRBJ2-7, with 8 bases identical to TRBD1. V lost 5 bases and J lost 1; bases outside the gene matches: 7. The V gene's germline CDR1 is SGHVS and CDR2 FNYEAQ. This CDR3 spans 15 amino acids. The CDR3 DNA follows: TGTGCCAGCAGCGTGGGACAGGACGTATCCTACGAGCAGTACTTC. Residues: CASSVGQDVSYEQYF.

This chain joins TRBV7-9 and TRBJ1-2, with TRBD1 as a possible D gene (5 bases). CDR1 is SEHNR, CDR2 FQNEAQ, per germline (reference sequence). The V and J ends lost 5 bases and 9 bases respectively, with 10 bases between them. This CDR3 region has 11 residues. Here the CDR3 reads CASSARTSYTF. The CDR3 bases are TGTGCCAGCAGCGCCCGGACAAGCTACACCTTC.

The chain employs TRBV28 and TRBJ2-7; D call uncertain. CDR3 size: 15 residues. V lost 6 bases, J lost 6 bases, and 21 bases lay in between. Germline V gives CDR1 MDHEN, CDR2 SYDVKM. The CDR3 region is CASSLSLSIASEQYF. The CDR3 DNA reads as TGTGCCAGCAGCCTTAGCCTCTCTATAGCCAGCGAGCAGTACTTC.

CDR3 bases: TGTGCCAGCAGCCAAAGCCAAGTCTCTGGAAACACCATATATTTT. It yields the protein CASSQSQVSGNTIYF. The chain carries TRBV14 and TRBJ1-3; D not certain. Germline V gene lookup returns CDR1 SGHDN and CDR2 FVKESK. The germline V and J ends were trimmed by 2 bases and 0 bases, with 8 bases remaining between them. This CDR3 is built from 15 residues.

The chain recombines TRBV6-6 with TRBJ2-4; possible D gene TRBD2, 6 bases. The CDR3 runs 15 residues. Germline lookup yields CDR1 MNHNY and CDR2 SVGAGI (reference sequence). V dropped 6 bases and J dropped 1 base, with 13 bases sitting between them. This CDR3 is CASRHGAGAKNIQYF. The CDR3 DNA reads TGTGCCAGCAGACACGGGGCGGGGGCCAAAAACATTCAGTACTTC.

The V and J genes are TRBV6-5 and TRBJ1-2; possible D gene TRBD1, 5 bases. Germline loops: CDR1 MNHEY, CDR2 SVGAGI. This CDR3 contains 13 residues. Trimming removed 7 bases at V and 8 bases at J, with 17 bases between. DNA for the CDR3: TGTGCCAGCATCAGGGTGGTGGGGTCGGGCTACACCTTC. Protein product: CASIRVVGSGYTF.

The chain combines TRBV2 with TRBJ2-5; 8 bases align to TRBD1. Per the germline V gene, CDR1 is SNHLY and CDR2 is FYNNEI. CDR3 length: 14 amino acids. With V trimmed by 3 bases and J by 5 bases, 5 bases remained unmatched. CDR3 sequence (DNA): TGTGCCAGCAGTGACAGGGGGCGCGGTGAGACCCAGTACTTC. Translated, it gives CASSDRGRGETQYF.

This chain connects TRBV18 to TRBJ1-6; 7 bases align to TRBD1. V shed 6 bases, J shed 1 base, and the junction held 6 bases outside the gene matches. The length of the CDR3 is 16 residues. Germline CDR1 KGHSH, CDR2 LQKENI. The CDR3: CASSRDSPSYNSPLHF. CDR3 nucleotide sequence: TGTGCCAGCTCGAGGGACAGCCCGTCCTATAATTCACCCCTCCACTTT.

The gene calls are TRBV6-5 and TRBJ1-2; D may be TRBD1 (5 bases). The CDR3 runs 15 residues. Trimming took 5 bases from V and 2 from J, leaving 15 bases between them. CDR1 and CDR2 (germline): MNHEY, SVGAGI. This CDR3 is CASSTGGSPNYGYTF. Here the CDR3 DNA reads TGTGCCAGCAGTACGGGGGGGTCACCGAACTATGGCTACACCTTC.

CDR3 protein: CASSESSSGGANEQFF. The CDR3 DNA sequence: TGCGCCAGCAGTGAGTCCTCTAGCGGGGGGGCTAATGAGCAGTTCTTC. The chain links TRBV10-2 to TRBJ2-1; TRBD2 matches at 12 bases. V trimming: 0 bases; J trimming: 7 bases; junction bases outside the gene matches: 4. The CDR3 consists of 16 residues. Germline CDR1 reads WSHSY; CDR2 reads SAAADI.

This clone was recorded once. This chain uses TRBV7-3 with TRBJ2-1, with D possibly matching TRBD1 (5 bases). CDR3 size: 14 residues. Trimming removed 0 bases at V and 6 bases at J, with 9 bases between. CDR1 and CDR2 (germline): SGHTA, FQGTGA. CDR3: CASSLTATGNEQFF. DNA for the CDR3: TGTGCCAGCAGCTTAACGGCCACAGGCAATGAGCAGTTCTTC.

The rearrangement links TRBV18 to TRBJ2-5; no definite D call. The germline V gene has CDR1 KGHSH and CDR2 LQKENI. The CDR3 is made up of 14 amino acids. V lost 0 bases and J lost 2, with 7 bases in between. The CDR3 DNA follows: TGTGCCAGCTCACCACCGTTTAGTCAAGAGACCCAGTACTTC. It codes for CASSPPFSQETQYF.

In DNA, the CDR3 is TGCGCCAGCAGCCAAGCCCGGCAGGAGCCCCAGCATTTT. Its protein product is CASSQARQEPQHF. The V gene is TRBV4-1, the J gene TRBJ1-5, with D uncertain. This CDR3 comprises 13 residues. Looked up from germline, CDR1 is MGHRA and CDR2 is YSYEKL. Trimming removed 1 base at V and 8 bases at J, with 9 bases between.

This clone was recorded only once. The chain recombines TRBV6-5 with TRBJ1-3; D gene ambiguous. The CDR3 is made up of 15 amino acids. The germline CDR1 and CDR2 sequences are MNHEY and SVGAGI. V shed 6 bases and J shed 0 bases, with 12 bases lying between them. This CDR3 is CASRGVRVSGNTIYF. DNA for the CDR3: TGTGCCAGCAGGGGCGTCCGAGTCTCTGGAAACACCATATATTTT.